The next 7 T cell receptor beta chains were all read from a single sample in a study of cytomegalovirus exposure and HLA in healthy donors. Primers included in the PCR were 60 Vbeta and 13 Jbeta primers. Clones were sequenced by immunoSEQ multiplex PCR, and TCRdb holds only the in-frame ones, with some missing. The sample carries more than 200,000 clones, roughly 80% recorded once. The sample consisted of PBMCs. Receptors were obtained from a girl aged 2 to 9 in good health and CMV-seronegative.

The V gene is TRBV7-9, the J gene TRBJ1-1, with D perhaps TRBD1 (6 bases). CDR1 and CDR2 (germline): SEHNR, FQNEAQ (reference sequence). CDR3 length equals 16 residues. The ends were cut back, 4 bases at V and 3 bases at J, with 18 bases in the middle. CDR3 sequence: CASSSSSTGLDTEAFF. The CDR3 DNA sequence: TGTGCCAGCAGCTCCTCATCAACAGGGCTAGACACTGAAGCTTTCTTT.

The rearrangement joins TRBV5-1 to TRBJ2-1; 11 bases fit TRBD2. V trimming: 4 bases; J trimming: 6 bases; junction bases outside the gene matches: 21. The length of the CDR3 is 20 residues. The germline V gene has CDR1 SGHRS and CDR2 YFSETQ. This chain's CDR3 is CASSPRFGTSGLRLANEQFF. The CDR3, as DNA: TGCGCCAGCAGCCCACGATTTGGGACTAGCGGACTTAGGCTGGCCAATGAGCAGTTCTTC.

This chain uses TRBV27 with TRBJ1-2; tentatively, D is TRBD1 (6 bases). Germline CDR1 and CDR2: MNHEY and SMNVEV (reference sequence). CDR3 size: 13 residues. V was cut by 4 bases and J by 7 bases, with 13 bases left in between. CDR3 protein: CASSSGGLFGYTF. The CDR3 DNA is TGTGCCAGCAGTTCCGGGGGGCTGTTTGGCTACACCTTC.

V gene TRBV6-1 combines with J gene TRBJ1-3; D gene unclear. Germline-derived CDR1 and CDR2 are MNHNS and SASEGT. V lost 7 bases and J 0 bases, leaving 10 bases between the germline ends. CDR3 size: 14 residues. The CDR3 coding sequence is TGTGCCAGCACCGAGAGGGCCTCTGGAAACACCATATATTTT. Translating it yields CASTERASGNTIYF.

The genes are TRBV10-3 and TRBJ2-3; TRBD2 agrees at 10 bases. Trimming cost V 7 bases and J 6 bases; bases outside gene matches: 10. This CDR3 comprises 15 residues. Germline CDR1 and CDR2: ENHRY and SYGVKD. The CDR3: CAINDQRGGLDTQYF. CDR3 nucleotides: TGTGCCATCAACGACCAGCGGGGGGGCCTGGATACGCAGTATTTT.

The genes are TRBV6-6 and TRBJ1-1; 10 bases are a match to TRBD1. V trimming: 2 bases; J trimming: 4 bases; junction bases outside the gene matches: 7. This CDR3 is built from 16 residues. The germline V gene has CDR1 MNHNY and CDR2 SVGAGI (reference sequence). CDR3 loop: CASSYVPGQGTTEAFF. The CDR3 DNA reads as TGTGCCAGCAGTTACGTTCCGGGACAGGGGACCACTGAAGCTTTCTTT.

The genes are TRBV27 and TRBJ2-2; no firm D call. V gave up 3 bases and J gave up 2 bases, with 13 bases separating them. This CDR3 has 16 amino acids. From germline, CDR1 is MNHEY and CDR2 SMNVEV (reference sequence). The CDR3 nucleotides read TGTGCCAGCAGTTTGCTACGCACAGCCAACACCGGGGAGCTGTTTTTT. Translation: CASSLLRTANTGELFF.